This paragraph covers one T cell receptor (beta chain) sequence. Its antigen remains unknown. The V and J ends lost 4 bases and 5 bases, in that order; junction bases with no gene match: 7. The germline V gene has CDR1 SNHLY and CDR2 FYNNEI. The CDR3 consists of 15 residues. Assay: immunoSEQ multiplex PCR; the TCRdb copy retains only in-frame clones and omits some. The sample lists around 700,000 clones, roughly 78% occurring once. The data derive from a study of shared clonotypes between healthy human individuals. All of the donors resided in Nashville, Tennessee, and each was a Caucasian adult. Study-wide points: In a few donors, around 5% of naive CD4 clonotypes appeared in common. As a rule, naive subsets had a larger estimated richness than memory subsets.

This sequence joins TRBV2 and TRBJ2-7, with 11 bases that match TRBD1. Sequenced sample: memory CD4+ T cells sorted from blood. The subset is: CD45RA-negative fraction. This TCR came from a woman aged 30 to 39 in good health. CDR3 bases: TGTGCCAGCAGTGGCACGGGACAGGGGGTTGACGAGCAGTACTTC. It specifies CASSGTGQGVDEQYF. The variable domain in full, completed from reference TRBV2 and TRBJ2-7, reads EPEVTQTPSHQVTQMGQEVILRCVPISNHLYFYWYRQILGQKVEFLVSFYNNEISEKSEIFDDQFSVERPDGSNFTLKIRSTKLEDSAMYFCASSGTGQGVDEQYFGPGTRLTVT.